This record covers a single TCR beta chain. Specified time point: blood 4 weeks post-SBRT, at nephrectomy. Indicated treatment: 15 Gy SBRT to primary tumor, nephrectomy 4 weeks later. The tumor was a clear cell renal cell carcinoma. These data originate in a study of radiation and T cells in renal cell carcinoma. The germline V and J ends were trimmed by 5 bases and 6 bases, with 14 bases remaining between them. Germline CDR1 reads SEHNR; CDR2 reads FQNEAQ (reference sequence). The CDR3 has 15 residues. Using immunoSEQ multiplex PCR, the repertoire was profiled, and TCRdb retains in-frame clones only, with some absent. The sample carries approximately 150,000 clones, 86% recorded once.

This sequence joins TRBV7-9 and TRBJ1-6; a weak D match, TRBD1 (6 bases). This TCR derives from a woman between 50 and 59 years old with renal cell carcinoma. Specimen: blood, collected from a patient whose treatment included radiotherapy and nephrectomy. The CDR3 DNA sequence: TGTGCCAGCAGCCTCGCCCGGGGGGCTAATTCACCCCTCCACTTT. Translated, it gives CASSLARGANSPLHF.